One sample yielded the 11 T cell receptor beta chains listed below, sequenced in a study of T cells in Graves' hyperthyroidism and ophthalmopathy. Researchers amplified the TCR beta CDR3 regions from RNA transcripts. During a first-round RT-PCR of the TCR CDR3, the HTBI primer set was used. A single record per CDR3 protein comes from TCRdb applying MiXCR to the multiplex PCR reads. The sample holds 650,000 to 750,000 distinct CDR3 sequences, approximately 15% seen once. The specimen sequenced was blood. Receptor source: a woman between 18 and 29 years old with Graves' hyperthyroidism.

This clonotype appeared many times. This sequence joins TRBV20-1 and TRBJ2-4; D is unresolved. V gave up 4 bases and J gave up 1 base, with 5 bases separating them. Germline CDR1 DFQATT, CDR2 SNEGSKA (reference sequence). The CDR3 is 12 amino acids. CDR3 region: CSATVAKNIQYF. The CDR3 nucleotides are TGCAGTGCTACCGTGGCCAAAAACATTCAGTACTTC.

This chain joins TRBV11-1 and TRBJ2-7; 11 bases fit TRBD1. The CDR3 totals 15 residues. Germline assignment: CDR1 SGHAT and CDR2 FQDESV (reference sequence). J lost 5 bases, V lost 4 bases, and 7 bases had no gene match. Here the CDR3 DNA reads TGTGCCAGCAGCTCACCCGGGACAGGGGGGGACGAGCAGTACTTC. It is translated as CASSSPGTGGDEQYF.

A few counts support this clonotype. The chain carries TRBV20-1 and TRBJ2-1, with 10 nucleotides matching TRBD2. Looked up from germline, CDR1 is DFQATT and CDR2 is SNEGSKA (reference sequence). Trimming cost V 0 bases and J 5 bases; bases outside gene matches: 4. CDR3 size: 15 residues. CDR3 region: CSAREGTSAHNEQFF. The CDR3 DNA follows: TGCAGTGCTAGAGAAGGGACTAGCGCCCACAATGAGCAGTTCTTC.

The rearrangement links TRBV6-2 or TRBV6-3 to TRBJ1-5; 10 bases map to TRBD1. V was pared by 8 bases and J by 6 bases, with 16 bases of the junction left unmatched. The CDR3 totals 17 residues. Germline V gene data show CDR1 as MNHEY and CDR2 as SVGEGT. The CDR3 DNA reads as TGTGCCAGCGGACTCGCTCTTGGGACAGGGGCCGGTCAGCCCCAGCATTTT. Residues: CASGLALGTGAGQPQHF.

This clonotype appeared many times. The DNA of the CDR3 is TGTGCCAGCAGCCTATTTGGGGACACTGAAGCTTTCTTT. It translates to CASSLFGDTEAFF. The chain joins TRBV3-1 to TRBJ1-1; D not certain. V dropped 4 bases and J dropped 3 bases, with 9 bases sitting between them. The CDR3 has 13 residues. Germline V gene data show CDR1 as LGHDT and CDR2 as YNNKEL (reference sequence). Full variable domain (remainder filled in from reference TRBV3-1 and TRBJ1-1): DTAVSQTPKYLVTQMGNDKSIKCEQNLGHDTMYWYKQDSKKFLKIMFSYNNKELIINETVPNRFSPKSPDKAHLNLHINSLELGDSAVYFCASSLFGDTEAFFGQGTRLTVV.

Concerning this clonotype: Given a much more abundant clone one base away, this may be a read error. V gene TRBV5-1 combines with J gene TRBJ1-1, with D unclear. V was trimmed by 4 bases and J by 5 bases, leaving 15 bases between them. The germline V gene has CDR1 SGHRS and CDR2 YFSETQ. The CDR3 is made up of 14 amino acids. The CDR3 is CASSMGPTDTEAFF. In DNA, the CDR3 is TGCGCCAGCAGCATGGGCCCCACCGATACTGAAGCTTTCTTT.

This clonotype was picked up a small number of times. This chain connects TRBV12-3 or TRBV12-4 to TRBJ1-5; D possibly corresponds to TRBD1 (5 bases). The CDR3 is made up of 17 amino acids. V was shortened by 3 bases and J by 6 bases, with 21 bases between the two germline ends. DNA for the CDR3: TGTGCCAGCAGTTTCTTTCCCCCGAGGGGCCAGCTTCAGCCCCAGCATTTT. Protein sequence: CASSFFPPRGQLQPQHF.

This clonotype occurred a few times. The chain employs TRBV2 and TRBJ2-1, with 11 bases identical to TRBD2. Germline V gene lookup returns CDR1 SNHLY and CDR2 FYNNEI. There are 14 residues in the CDR3. The ends lost 8 bases at V and 6 bases at J; junction bases unmatched: 6. CDR3 residues: CASSLAGDPNEQFF. The DNA of the CDR3 is TGTGCCAGCTCACTAGCGGGAGACCCCAATGAGCAGTTCTTC.

This clonotype was counted ten times or more. The V gene is TRBV28, the J gene TRBJ1-3, with no clear D. The V end lost 3 bases, the J end lost 1 base, and 28 bases lay between the germline ends. Germline CDR1 and CDR2: MDHEN and SYDVKM. The CDR3 totals 21 residues. The CDR3 protein is CASSFRYESYPASPSGNTIYF. The CDR3 region has the DNA TGTGCCAGCAGTTTCCGGTACGAAAGCTATCCGGCCTCTCCGTCTGGAAACACCATATATTTT.

This clonotype was seen more than once but under ten times. CDR3 amino acids: CASSLSSRGYTF. The CDR3 DNA is TGTGCCAGCAGCTTATCGTCCAGAGGCTACACCTTC. V and J are TRBV7-9 and TRBJ1-2, with unresolved D. CDR3 length equals 12 residues. The V and J ends lost 2 bases and 8 bases respectively, with 9 bases between them. Per the germline V gene, CDR1 is SEHNR and CDR2 is FQNEAQ (reference sequence). The full variable domain, rest sourced from reference TRBV7-9 and TRBJ1-2, is DTGVSQNPRHKITKRGQNVTFRCDPISEHNRLYWYRQTLGQGPEFLTYFQNEAQLEKSRLLSDRFSAERPKGSFSTLEIQRTEQGDSAMYLCASSLSSRGYTFGSGTRLTVV.

With respect to this clonotype: This may stem from a read error, because a much larger clone lies one nucleotide away. The rearrangement uses TRBV28 and TRBJ2-5, with TRBD2 identical over 8 bases. V shed 8 bases, J shed 5 bases, and the junction held 7 bases outside the gene matches. The CDR3 loop spans 13 amino acids. Germline V CDR1 and CDR2: MDHEN, SYDVKM. CDR3 nucleotides: TGTGCCAGCGGTTGGGGGACTAGGGAGACCCAGTACTTC. Its protein is CASGWGTRETQYF.